This TCR beta chain was found in a study of regulatory T cells in long-lasting Graves disease. Overall study results and limits: Persistent disease preferred TRBV28, TRBJ1-2 and TRBJ2-5. With a small sample size, accuracy may have been reduced.

Arm-PCR of CDR3 regions with iRepertoire HTBI primers generated TCR beta libraries. TCRdb re-called the multiplex PCR reads through MiXCR, storing one row per CDR3 protein. The data hold around 400,000 distinct CDR3 sequences, with about a sixth observed a single time. V lost 5 bases and J 3 bases, leaving 14 bases between the germline ends. The CDR3 covers 14 residues. Germline V lookup: CDR1 MDHEN, CDR2 SYDVKM. This clonotype was detected ten times or more. The antigen is not known. Time point meaning: newly diagnosed GD, antithyroid drugs for less than 3 months. Extracted PBMC RNA gave rise to the TCR library. Diagnoses of Graves' disease were made by American Thyroid Association guidelines. Xi'an, China, was home to the endocrinology department that provided patients.

This TCR came from a female donor with Graves disease. The material was peripheral blood mononuclear cells (PBMCs), obtained at new diagnosis, from a patient treated with antithyroid drugs. The genes are TRBV28 and TRBJ2-7; D might be TRBD2 (6 bases). CDR3: CASSLQTRRYEQYF. DNA of the CDR3: TGTGCCAGCAGTCTTCAGACTAGACGCTACGAGCAGTACTTC.